This T cell receptor beta chain was obtained from a study of cytomegalovirus exposure and HLA in healthy donors. This clone was counted once. What it binds is unknown. Study-level findings and limits: Most TCRs appeared rarely, but some public TCRs recurred in many donors. It was approximately 150 TCR beta chains that were listed as cytomegalovirus-associated.

The CDR3 is made up of 14 amino acids. Between the trimmed V and J ends, which lost 7 bases and 6 bases, there was a span of 18 bases. Germline CDR1 is MNHNY and CDR2 is SVGAGI (reference sequence). Repertoires were generated with immunoSEQ multiplex PCR, while TCRdb's copy carries only in-frame clones and drops some. Of 250,000 to 350,000 clones in the sample, 70% to 90% were seen once. Sequenced material: PBMCs. The source is a woman younger than 35 in good health and CMV-seronegative. The chain joins TRBV6-6 to TRBJ2-5; TRBD1 might be the D (5 bases). CDR3 in DNA: TGTGCCAGCATGGGTGACAGAAAGGGGCAGACCCAGTACTTC. Its protein product is CASMGDRKGQTQYF.